The 18 T cell receptor beta chains below all came from one sample that was sequenced in a study of identical twins. Each CDR3 protein gets one entry after TCRdb re-called the 5' RACE reads with MiXCR. The sample holds hundreds of thousands of distinct CDR3 sequences, about 9.4% seen once. The data were also submitted as part of a second study, on yellow fever vaccine responses in identical twins.

What was sequenced was PBMCs. All receptors derive from a woman younger than 30 in good health.

This clonotype came up many times. The junction differs from germline at one of its ends, possibly a read error. The genes are TRBV2 and TRBJ2-5; D is ambiguous. CDR1 SNHLY and CDR2 FYNNEI come from the germline V gene. The CDR3 spans 13 residues. The CDR3 region has the DNA TGTGCCAGCAGTGAAGCGAGTAGAGAGGCCCAGTACTTC. It specifies CASSEASREAQYF.

As for this clonotype: The junction departs from the called germline gene at one end, perhaps through a read error. V is TRBV12-3 or TRBV12-4 and J is TRBJ2-7; tentatively, D is TRBD1 or TRBD2 (5 bases each). The CDR3 runs to 11 residues. The chain's CDR3 is CASTGLSSFSF. Written as DNA, the CDR3 is TGTGCCAGCACGGGGCTCAGTTCGTTTAGCTTC.

The chain uses TRBV5-1 and TRBJ2-3; D may be TRBD1 (6 bases). Trimming left V 4 bases short and J 0 bases short, with 15 bases between. From germline, CDR1 is SGHRS and CDR2 YFSETQ. The CDR3 contains 16 residues. This chain's CDR3 is CASSPGTLVSTDTQYF. The CDR3 DNA is TGCGCCAGCAGCCCCGGGACACTGGTTAGCACAGATACGCAGTATTTT.

CDR3 sequence: CSARDLWLPGANVLTF. DNA for the CDR3: TGCAGTGCTAGAGATTTGTGGCTCCCTGGGGCCAACGTCCTGACTTTC. The chain couples TRBV20-1 to TRBJ2-6, with D unresolved. The CDR3 length is 16 residues. CDR1 and CDR2 (germline): DFQATT, SNEGSKA (reference sequence). The germline V and J ends were trimmed by 0 bases and 2 bases, with 11 bases remaining between them.

This clonotype has ten or more counts. The chain recombines TRBV20-1 with TRBJ2-7; D unclear. Germline V gene sequence: CDR1 DFQATT, CDR2 SNEGSKA (reference sequence). This CDR3 is built from 16 residues. Trimming left V 0 bases short and J 3 bases short, with 18 bases between. The CDR3 protein is CSARDLASPVVYEQYF. CDR3 nucleotide sequence: TGCAGTGCTAGAGATCTTGCCAGCCCAGTAGTCTACGAGCAGTACTTC.

This clonotype was found a few times. The chain employs TRBV7-9 and TRBJ2-5; 7 bases line up with TRBD2. The trim removed 3 bases at V and 4 bases at J, leaving 8 bases unmatched. Germline lookup yields CDR1 SEHNR and CDR2 FQNEAQ (reference sequence). This CDR3 has 15 amino acids. The CDR3 DNA sequence: TGTGCCAGCAGCTTCAAAATCGGCGGGAGAGAGACCCAGTACTTC. The encoded protein is CASSFKIGGRETQYF.

As regards this clonotype: At one end the junction does not follow the germline gene, possibly because of a read error. The CDR3, as DNA: TGCGCCAGCAGCTCAGACAATAACTATGACTACACCTTC. It encodes CASSSDNNYDYTF. The gene calls are TRBV5-1 and TRBJ1-2; D is unresolved. The germline CDR1 and CDR2 sequences are SGHRS and YFSETQ. The CDR3 has 13 residues.

This clonotype was seen more than once but under ten times. The V gene is TRBV3-1, the J gene TRBJ2-7, with a tentative D call TRBD1 (5 bases). Germline V gene data show CDR1 as LGHDT and CDR2 as YNNKEL (reference sequence). Trimming removed 0 bases at V and 2 bases at J, with 14 bases between. This CDR3 is 16 amino acids long. The CDR3 region has the DNA TGTGCCAGCAGCCAAGAGAGGACACGGTCCACCTACGAGCAGTACTTC. This encodes CASSQERTRSTYEQYF.

This clonotype occurred many times. J is TRBJ1-2 and V is TRBV29-1, with 7 bases lining up with TRBD1. Trimming at V came to 7 bases and at J to 4 bases, leaving 6 bases not matched to a gene. CDR1 SQVTM and CDR2 ANQGSEA come from the germline V gene. The CDR3 has 12 residues. CDR3 DNA: TGCAGCGCGCCGACAGGGAGCTATGGCTACACCTTC. Translation: CSAPTGSYGYTF.

The V gene is TRBV6-5, the J gene TRBJ2-1; the match to TRBD2 covers 10 bases. Germline lookup yields CDR1 MNHEY and CDR2 SVGAGI. The length of the CDR3 is 16 residues. The V segment lost 4 bases and the J segment 4 bases; nucleotides outside the gene matches: 7. In nucleotides, the CDR3 is TGTGCCAGCAGTTCCCAAGGACTAGCGGTTTACAATGAGCAGTTCTTC. Protein sequence: CASSSQGLAVYNEQFF.

This clonotype was counted at least ten times. As DNA, the CDR3 is TGTGCCAGCAGTTACTCGGATCCTCGGGACAGACAAACTAATTCACCCCTCCACTTT. It yields the protein CASSYSDPRDRQTNSPLHF. V and J are TRBV6-5 and TRBJ1-6; 7 bases match TRBD1. The CDR3 extends over 19 amino acids. In germline, CDR1 is MNHEY, CDR2 SVGAGI. Losses at the gene ends were 0 bases for V and 6 bases for J; bases not matched to a gene: 14.

The chain links TRBV12-3 or TRBV12-4 to TRBJ1-1; unclear D gene. The CDR3 is 16 amino acids. V lost 3 bases, J lost 5 bases, and 19 bases lay in between. The CDR3 DNA reads TGTGCCAGCAGTTTTTTACCCGATATCTTGGGGACTGAAGCTTTCTTT. It translates to CASSFLPDILGTEAFF.

The gene calls are TRBV20-1 and TRBJ2-7; 8 bases are a match to TRBD1. The junction had 11 bases not matched to a gene; V was cut back by 2 bases and J by 5 bases. Germline V gives CDR1 DFQATT, CDR2 SNEGSKA (reference sequence). The CDR3 sequence is 15 residues long. CDR3 loop: CSARRPGTGPHEQYF. The CDR3 DNA is TGCAGTGCTAGACGTCCCGGGACAGGCCCCCACGAGCAGTACTTC.

This clonotype was found a few times. V and J are TRBV10-3 and TRBJ2-1; 13 bases fit TRBD2. The CDR3 is 18 amino acids. After removal of 2 bases from V and 0 bases from J, the junction contained 4 bases not matched to a gene. Germline CDR1 and CDR2: ENHRY and SYGVKD. Here the CDR3 reads CAISEGTSGKSSYNEQFF. CDR3 in DNA: TGTGCCATCAGTGAGGGGACTAGCGGGAAGAGCTCCTACAATGAGCAGTTCTTC.

In this sample, this clonotype turned up many times. The V call is TRBV4-3, the J call TRBJ2-7; possibly TRBD1 or TRBD2 for D (5 bases each). V dropped 2 bases and J dropped 0 bases, with 8 bases sitting between them. The germline V gene has CDR1 LGHNA and CDR2 YSLEER. The CDR3 contains 14 residues. The CDR3: CASSQSGTSYEQYF. The CDR3 DNA sequence: TGCGCCAGCAGCCAATCCGGGACCTCCTACGAGCAGTACTTC.

This clonotype turned up a few times. The chain links TRBV2 to TRBJ2-1, with 10 nucleotides matching TRBD2. With 7 bases clipped from V and 0 bases from J, the junction kept 18 bases outside the gene matches. Germline V gene data show CDR1 as SNHLY and CDR2 as FYNNEI. This CDR3 contains 20 residues. This CDR3 is CASIAQGVSGGYFSYNEQFF. As DNA, the CDR3 is TGTGCCAGCATTGCCCAGGGGGTTAGCGGGGGGTACTTCTCCTACAATGAGCAGTTCTTC.

The V gene is TRBV29-1, the J gene TRBJ2-5, with TRBD2 matching 14 bases. V gave up 6 bases and J gave up 1 base; unmatched junction bases: 4. Germline CDR1 and CDR2: SQVTM and ANQGSEA. The CDR3 extends over 15 amino acids. The CDR3 coding sequence is TGCAGCGTGAAGACTAGCGGGGGGGTCCAAGAGACCCAGTACTTC. It translates to CSVKTSGGVQETQYF.

This clonotype has only a few counts. This chain joins TRBV18 and TRBJ2-1, with 12 bases aligning to TRBD2. The germline V gene has CDR1 KGHSH and CDR2 LQKENI. The ends lost 3 bases at V and 7 bases at J; junction bases unmatched: 10. The CDR3 runs 17 residues. CDR3 DNA sequence: TGTGCCAGCTCACCGATGGCTAGCGGGGGGGCTGCAAATGAGCAGTTCTTC. As protein: CASSPMASGGAANEQFF.